These T cell receptor beta chains were read from a single sample in a study of shared clonotypes between healthy human individuals. Profiling relied on immunoSEQ multiplex PCR, and the TCRdb table lists in-frame clones only, not all of them. The profile shows about 2.1 million clones, about 94% of them singletons. Specimen: naive CD8+ T cells from PBMCs. All receptors come from a man younger than 35 in good health. Some clones in this sample may be carry-over from other donors' samples. Each CDR3 is given without its conserved first and last residue. The order of the fields is V gene, J gene, CDR3 protein.

V gene: TRBV19; J gene: TRBJ1-1; CDR3 protein: ASSIDREGRMAEAF
V gene: TRBV10-3; J gene: TRBJ2-4; CDR3 protein: AIRGTDAAKNIQY
V gene: TRBV6-5; J gene: TRBJ2-1; CDR3 protein: ASSFTSGSMNEQF
V gene: TRBV5-8; J gene: TRBJ1-1; CDR3 protein: ASSLEHTEAF
V gene: TRBV7-9; J gene: TRBJ2-3; CDR3 protein: ASSLGVTGLDTQY
V gene: TRBV6-1; J gene: TRBJ2-7; CDR3 protein: ASSLGAGESYEQY
V gene: TRBV10-2; J gene: TRBJ1-1; CDR3 protein: ASKPQGETEAF
V gene: TRBV6-5; J gene: TRBJ2-3; CDR3 protein: ASSPSGRASDTQY
V gene: TRBV27; J gene: TRBJ1-2; CDR3 protein: ASSLGSSGAQPMGGYT
V gene: TRBV6-5; J gene: TRBJ1-1; CDR3 protein: ASSALGGGDTEAF
V gene: TRBV4-3; J gene: TRBJ2-7; CDR3 protein: ASSQEGLAGGVYEQY
V gene: TRBV29-1; J gene: TRBJ1-2; CDR3 protein: SVESGGNYGYT
V gene: TRBV10-2; J gene: TRBJ1-1; CDR3 protein: ASSVAYRGSGAF
V gene: TRBV9; J gene: TRBJ2-2; CDR3 protein: ASSVASGRFTGELF